The clone carrying this TCR beta chain appeared a few times. The sample is drawn from a study of blood T cell repertoires in COVID-19. Across the whole study: Samples taken during acute and convalescent COVID-19 were collected in the United States, Italy and Spain. Sources were T cells, B-cell-depleted T cells, or PBMCs; the material itself was cDNA or gDNA.

Seattle patient enrollment occurred during active infection, with longitudinal follow-up thereafter. Per the original methods: Estimated nucleated cell counts came from reference gene primer amplification. The assay was immunoSEQ multiplex PCR, and TCRdb's table has in-frame clones only and misses some. V, J and clone size derive from that table, while D and trimming were established from the DNA sequence. The sample lists about 180,000 clones, about 88% occurring once. The sample consisted of peripheral blood. This sequence originates from a woman between 45 and 60 years old with COVID-19, enrolled during active disease.

In nucleotides, the CDR3 is TGTGCCAGCAGTTATTCCGAGTATAATTCACCCCTCCACTTT. This codes for CASSYSEYNSPLHF. J is TRBJ1-6 and V is TRBV6-6; D call uncertain. The CDR3 spans 14 residues. The V end was cut by 3 bases, the J end by 4 bases, with 7 bases between. Germline V gives CDR1 MNHNY, CDR2 SVGAGI (reference sequence).